This is a list of T cell receptor beta chains from one sample in a study of cytomegalovirus exposure and HLA in healthy donors. Produced via immunoSEQ multiplex PCR; TCRdb's table is partial and in-frame only. The data show under 200,000 clones, more than 75% seen once. The specimen sequenced was PBMCs. The receptor source for this set is a woman aged 30 to 39 in good health and CMV-seropositive. CDR3s include the opening cysteine and the closing phenylalanine or tryptophan. D genes are given only for firm matches. For some rows the clone size is stated as once, few or many, or as a class when expanded; others skip it.

j_call,v_call,d_call,clone_size,cdr3_nt,cdr3_aa
TRBJ1-1,TRBV7-8,.,.,TGTGCCAGCAGCACCCGGGGGGACACTGAAGCTTTCTTT,CASSTRGDTEAFF
TRBJ2-5,TRBV28,.,.,TGTGCCAGCAGTCAGGGGCCGGGACCGGAGAAGACCCAGTACTTC,CASSQGPGPEKTQYF
TRBJ2-5,TRBV2,.,.,TGTGCCACTACCCTAGACCACCAAGAGACCCAGTACTTC,CATTLDHQETQYF
TRBJ1-5,TRBV6-1,.,.,TGTGCCAGCACCCAAGCGTTTCCGAGCAATCAGCCCCAGCATTTT,CASTQAFPSNQPQHF
TRBJ2-3,TRBV10-3,TRBD1,once,TGTGCCACGGGACAGGGGATGAGCACAGATACGCAGTATTTT,CATGQGMSTDTQYF
TRBJ2-3,TRBV2,.,few,TGTGCCAGCAGTGACAGGGTTAGCACAGATACGCAGTATTTT,CASSDRVSTDTQYF
TRBJ1-1,TRBV19,.,few,TGTGCCAGTAGTTCCCATTCGCCGGTGAACACTGAAGCTTTCTTT,CASSSHSPVNTEAFF
TRBJ2-1,TRBV6-6,TRBD2,few,TGTGCCAGCAGTTACTCGACTAGCGGGCCGCACAATGAGCAGTTCTTC,CASSYSTSGPHNEQFF
TRBJ2-1,TRBV7-2,.,.,TGTGCCAGCAGCTTAGTGGTTAGCGAGTACTCCTACAATGAGCAGTTCTTC,CASSLVVSEYSYNEQFF
TRBJ1-2,TRBV2,TRBD1,many,TGTGCCAGCAGTGAGGGGGGACAGCGGGCCTATGGCTACACCTTC,CASSEGGQRAYGYTF
TRBJ1-1,TRBV6-1,.,few,TGTGCCAGCACCATTAACACTGAAGCTTTCTTT,CASTINTEAFF
TRBJ2-4,TRBV2,TRBD2,.,TGTGCAAGCAGTGAGGGCGGGAGGCGGGTTCAAAACATTCAGTACTTC,CASSEGGRRVQNIQYF
TRBJ1-1,TRBV4-3,.,.,TGCGCCAGCAGCCAAGATTCGGGGAACACTGAAGCTTTCTTT,CASSQDSGNTEAFF
TRBJ2-7,TRBV6-6,.,once,TGTGCCAGCAGTCCGGGTCGGTACGAGCAGTACTTC,CASSPGRYEQYF
TRBJ2-1,TRBV19,.,.,TGTGCCACCGCCGACCGGGGAAGCTCCTACAATGAGCAGTTCTTC,CATADRGSSYNEQFF
TRBJ2-3,TRBV4-3,TRBD2,.,TGCGCCAGCAGCCTCTTACCCGGGGGAGGGGCAGATACGCAGTATTTT,CASSLLPGGGADTQYF
TRBJ2-4,TRBV2,TRBD1,once,TGTGCCAGCAGCCGGGACAGGAGGGGTGTAAACATTCAGTACTTC,CASSRDRRGVNIQYF
TRBJ2-2,TRBV28,TRBD1,.,TGTGCCAGCAGCTACCACAGGGGGGACACCGGGGAGCTGTTTTTT,CASSYHRGDTGELFF
TRBJ1-1,TRBV19,TRBD1,few,TGTGCCAGTAGTATGACAGGGGCTACTGAAGCTTTCTTT,CASSMTGATEAFF
TRBJ2-7,TRBV30,.,.,TGTGCCTGGAGTGTCCCACAGGGCCGCGAGCAGTACTTC,CAWSVPQGREQYF
TRBJ2-7,TRBV10-1,TRBD1,.,TGCGCCAGCACCCGGGACAGAAATCCCCACGAGCAGTACTTC,CASTRDRNPHEQYF
TRBJ2-7,TRBV29-1,TRBD1,.,TGCAGCGTCGACAGGGAGATAAGCTCCTACGAGCAGTACTTC,CSVDREISSYEQYF
TRBJ2-1,TRBV5-1,.,few,TGCGCCAGCAGCTTGGGGAGGGGTACCAATGAGCAGTTCTTC,CASSLGRGTNEQFF
TRBJ1-1,TRBV19,TRBD1,once,TGTGCCAGTAGTGCGACAGGGGAGGTTGGGCCTGAAGCTTTCTTT,CASSATGEVGPEAFF